This T cell receptor (beta chain) is drawn from a study of Graves' ophthalmopathy and Graves' hyperthyroidism (dated by TCRdb to about 2018). Context from the whole study: A patient counted as having stable hyperthyroidism if there was no progression to ophthalmopathy within 18 months of follow-up. To tell Graves' ophthalmopathy apart from Graves' hyperthyroidism, and to predict which patients would progress to ophthalmopathy, the study relied on TCR beta repertoire signatures. In total, 135 blood samples were TCR-sequenced: roughly 45 ophthalmopathy, some 75 hyperthyroidism and about 17 hyperthyroidism-to-ophthalmopathy patients. To explore V-J signatures that distinguish ophthalmopathy from hyperthyroidism, a discovery set of roughly 98 patients was enrolled, made up of approximately 45 with ophthalmopathy and roughly 57 with stable hyperthyroidism. For independent validation, a separate cohort was made up of some 19 hyperthyroidism patients plus 17 patients who later progressed from hyperthyroidism to ophthalmopathy. In roughly 6 hyperthyroidism patients, T-cell repertoires of thyroid tissue and blood were compared. Following sampling, methimazole starting at 30 mg daily was administered to hyperthyroidism patients, and high-dose intravenous methylprednisolone was administered to ophthalmopathy patients.

According to the germline V gene (reference sequence), CDR1 reads LNHNV and CDR2 reads YYDKDF. V and J are trimmed by 4 bases and 4 bases, and the gene matches miss 11 bases of the junction. The CDR3, cysteine through phenylalanine, is 17 amino acids long. The sequence is cut down to CDR3 DNA, 51 bases in frame from base 1. This clonotype was seen many times. Its antigen is not yet known. Base qualities were left out, and no much larger clone turns up one base away. What the research found in general, with its limitations: No statistical method was used to predetermine the sample size, and group allocation was not hidden from the investigators. Among expanded thyroid clonotypes with frequency above 0.001, most also showed up in blood, which suggests that blood repertoires may reflect the thyroid immune response. Ophthalmopathy was separated from stable hyperthyroidism by the 13-signature model with more than 85% sensitivity and around 81% specificity in cross-validation and with 80%/75% in the test set. In validation, the model predicted ophthalmopathy progression with 70.59% sensitivity and roughly 72% specificity; some 13 predicted patients were CT-confirmed with GO in a median of 6.5 months.

For repertoire sequencing, TCR beta CDR3 regions were amplified from RNA transcripts. A first-round RT-PCR used HTBI primers with the Qiagen OneStep RT-PCR kit, followed by a second-round multiplex PCR, size selection and purification. Sequencing of the libraries was carried out on an Illumina HiSeq2000 in paired-end mode with 100 bp reads. Under the source paper's analysis protocol: SOAPnuke was used to process the reads, removing any read that contained adapters or uncalled bases, had a mean Phred below 15, or lacked an exact match to the constant primer or identifier. High-quality paired reads were merged with COPE v1.2.5. Each unique nucleotide sequence was treated as a clonotype, and MiTCR v1.1 was used to align the clonotypes to the IMGT TRB V, D and J references. The analysis was limited to V-J combinations with a frequency above 0.0001, which together covered about 99% of the repertoires. For each V-J combination, a TCR clonal expansion and chaos score was defined as F50 clonal expansion divided by the chaos observed in the TCRdist matrix. Welch's t-statistics and random forest were used to narrow the features down to more than 10 V-J combinations, which were then fed into a naive Bayes classifier. The Morisita-Horn index was used to measure how similar the thyroid and blood repertoires were. TCRdb trimmed public reads at Q25 via fastp, called clones via MiXCR and kept in-frame beta chains. CDR3 protein sequences are deduplicated, and each keeps its most common genes and DNA. V and J calls and clone size were set by TCRdb, not the authors. The sample contains over a million distinct CDR3 sequences, less than 45% of them found a single time. The ten largest clones add up to around 10% of the sample.

The hyperthyroidism patients were 18 to 65 years old and newly diagnosed, with a disease duration of less than 2 months. Patients with other autoimmune diseases, uncontrolled infections, pregnancy or lactation were excluded from the study. Clinical symptoms, serum thyroxine, TRAb, thyroid ultrasound and orbital computed tomography were used for diagnosis. Total RNA was extracted with Trizol reagent and quality-checked on an Agilent 2100 Bioanalyzer. The V gene is TRBV15 and the J gene is TRBJ1-5; 9 central nucleotides agree with TRBD1. The TCR was taken from an adult man with Graves' hyperthyroidism. Input material: peripheral blood or thyroid tissue (not recorded which). The bases are TGTGCCACCAGCAAAGGGACAGGGAAGGGGATTAATCAGCCCCAGCATTTT. The encoded protein is CATSKGTGKGINQPQHF.